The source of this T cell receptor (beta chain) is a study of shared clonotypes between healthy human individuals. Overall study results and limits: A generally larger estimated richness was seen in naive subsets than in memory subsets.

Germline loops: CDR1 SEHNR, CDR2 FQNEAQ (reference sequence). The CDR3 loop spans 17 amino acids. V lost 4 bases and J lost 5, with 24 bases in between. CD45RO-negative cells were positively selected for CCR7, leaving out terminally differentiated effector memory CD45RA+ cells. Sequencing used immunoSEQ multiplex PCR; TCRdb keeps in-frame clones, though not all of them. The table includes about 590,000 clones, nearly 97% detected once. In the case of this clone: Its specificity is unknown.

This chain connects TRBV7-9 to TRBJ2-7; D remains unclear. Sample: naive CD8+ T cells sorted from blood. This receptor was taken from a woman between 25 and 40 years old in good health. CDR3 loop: CASSSITGFPIGHEQYF. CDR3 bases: TGTGCCAGCAGCTCGATTACCGGGTTTCCTATTGGGCACGAGCAGTACTTC.